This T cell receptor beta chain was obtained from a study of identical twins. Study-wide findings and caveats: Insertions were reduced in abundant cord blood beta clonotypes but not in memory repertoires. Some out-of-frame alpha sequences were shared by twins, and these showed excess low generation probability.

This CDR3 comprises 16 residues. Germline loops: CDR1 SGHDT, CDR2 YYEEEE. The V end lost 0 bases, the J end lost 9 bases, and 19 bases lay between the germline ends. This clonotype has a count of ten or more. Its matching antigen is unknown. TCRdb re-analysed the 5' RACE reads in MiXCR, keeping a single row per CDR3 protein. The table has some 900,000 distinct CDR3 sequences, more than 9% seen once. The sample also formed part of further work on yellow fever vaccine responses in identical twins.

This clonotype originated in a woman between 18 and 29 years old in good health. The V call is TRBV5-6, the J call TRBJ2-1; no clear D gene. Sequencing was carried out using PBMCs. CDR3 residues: CASSLEDGRNSGEQFF. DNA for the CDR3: TGTGCCAGCAGCTTGGAGGACGGACGTAATAGTGGTGAGCAGTTCTTC.